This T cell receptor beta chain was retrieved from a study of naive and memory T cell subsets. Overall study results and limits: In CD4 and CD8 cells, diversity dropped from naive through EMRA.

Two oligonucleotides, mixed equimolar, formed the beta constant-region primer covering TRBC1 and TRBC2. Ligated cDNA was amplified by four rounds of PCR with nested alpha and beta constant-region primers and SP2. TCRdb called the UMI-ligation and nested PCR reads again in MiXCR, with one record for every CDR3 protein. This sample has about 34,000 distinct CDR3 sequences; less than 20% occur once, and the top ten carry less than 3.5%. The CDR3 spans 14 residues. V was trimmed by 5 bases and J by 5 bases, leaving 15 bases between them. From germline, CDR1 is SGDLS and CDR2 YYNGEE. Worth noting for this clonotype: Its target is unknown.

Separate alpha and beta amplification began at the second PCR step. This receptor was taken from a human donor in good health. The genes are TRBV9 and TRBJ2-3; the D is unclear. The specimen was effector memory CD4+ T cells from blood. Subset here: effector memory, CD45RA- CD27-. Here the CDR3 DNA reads TGTGCCAGCAGTCCCGCGGCTGTTGGAGATACGCAGTATTTT. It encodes CASSPAAVGDTQYF.